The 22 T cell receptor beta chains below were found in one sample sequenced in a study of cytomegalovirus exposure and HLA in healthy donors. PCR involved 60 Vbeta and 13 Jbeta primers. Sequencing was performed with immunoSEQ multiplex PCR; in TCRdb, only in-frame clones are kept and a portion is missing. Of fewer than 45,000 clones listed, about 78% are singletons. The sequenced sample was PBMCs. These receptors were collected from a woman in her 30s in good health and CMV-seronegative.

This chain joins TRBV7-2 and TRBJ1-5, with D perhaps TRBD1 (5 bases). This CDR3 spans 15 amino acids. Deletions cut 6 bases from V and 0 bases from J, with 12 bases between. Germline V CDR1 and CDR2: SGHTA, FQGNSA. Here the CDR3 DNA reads TGTGCCAGCAGACCGACAGCCTATAGCAATCAGCCCCAGCATTTT. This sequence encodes CASRPTAYSNQPQHF. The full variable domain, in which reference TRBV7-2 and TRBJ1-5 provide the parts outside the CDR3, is GAGVSQSPSNKVTEKGKDVELRCDPISGHTALYWYRQSLGQGLEFLIYFQGNSAPDKSGLPSDRFSAERTGGSVSTLTIQRTQQEDSAVYLCASRPTAYSNQPQHFGDGTRLSIL.

The CDR3 region is CASSRGGFGEKLFF. The CDR3 coding sequence is TGCGCCAGCAGCCGAGGGGGCTTCGGTGAAAAACTGTTTTTT. The V gene is TRBV5-1, the J gene TRBJ1-4; 7 bases fit TRBD1. The CDR3 sequence is 14 residues long. Germline V gives CDR1 SGHRS, CDR2 YFSETQ. Unmatched junction bases numbered 7, after V lost 4 bases and J lost 7 bases.

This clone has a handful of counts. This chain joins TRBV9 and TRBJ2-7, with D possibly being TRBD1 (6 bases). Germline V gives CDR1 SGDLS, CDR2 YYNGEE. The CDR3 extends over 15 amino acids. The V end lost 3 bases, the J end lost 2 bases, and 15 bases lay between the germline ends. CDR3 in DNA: TGTGCCAGCAGCGCGGGGAGCAGGGGAGCCTACGAGCAGTACTTC. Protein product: CASSAGSRGAYEQYF.

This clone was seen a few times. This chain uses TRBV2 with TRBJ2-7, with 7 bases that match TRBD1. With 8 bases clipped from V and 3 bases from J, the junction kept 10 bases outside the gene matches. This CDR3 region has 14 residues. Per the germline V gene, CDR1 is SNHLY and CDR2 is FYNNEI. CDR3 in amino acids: CASLDREPDYEQYF. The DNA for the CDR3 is TGTGCCAGCCTAGACAGGGAGCCGGACTACGAGCAGTACTTC. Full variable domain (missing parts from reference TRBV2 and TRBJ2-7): EPEVTQTPSHQVTQMGQEVILRCVPISNHLYFYWYRQILGQKVEFLVSFYNNEISEKSEIFDDQFSVERPDGSNFTLKIRSTKLEDSAMYFCASLDREPDYEQYFGPGTRLTVT.

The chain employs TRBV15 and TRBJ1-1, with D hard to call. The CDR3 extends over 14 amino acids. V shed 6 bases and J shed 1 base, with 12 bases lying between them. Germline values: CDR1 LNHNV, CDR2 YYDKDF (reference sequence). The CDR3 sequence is CATRRSSGNTEAFF. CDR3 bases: TGTGCCACCAGAAGGTCGTCGGGGAACACTGAAGCTTTCTTT.

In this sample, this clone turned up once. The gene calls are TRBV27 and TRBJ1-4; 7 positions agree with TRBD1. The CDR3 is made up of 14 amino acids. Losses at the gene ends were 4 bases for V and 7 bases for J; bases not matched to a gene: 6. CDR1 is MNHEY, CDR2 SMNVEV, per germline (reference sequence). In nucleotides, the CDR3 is TGTGCCAGCAGTTCCTACAGGGGCGGTGAAAAACTGTTTTTT. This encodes CASSSYRGGEKLFF. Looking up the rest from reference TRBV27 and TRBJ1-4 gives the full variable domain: EAQVTQNPRYLITVTGKKLTVTCSQNMNHEYMSWYRQDPGLGLRQIYYSMNVEVTDKGDVPEGYKVSRKEKRNFPLILESPSPNQTSLYFCASSSYRGGEKLFFGSGTQLSVL.

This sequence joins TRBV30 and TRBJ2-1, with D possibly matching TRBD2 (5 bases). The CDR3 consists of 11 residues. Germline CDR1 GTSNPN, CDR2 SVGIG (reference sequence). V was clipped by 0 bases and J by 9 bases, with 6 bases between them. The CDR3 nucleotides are TGTGCCTGGAGTGTGGGGAGTGAGCAGTTCTTC. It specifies CAWSVGSEQFF. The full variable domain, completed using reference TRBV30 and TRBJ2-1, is SQTIHQWPATLVQPVGSPLSLECTVEGTSNPNLYWYRQAAGRGLQLLFYSVGIGQISSEVPQNLSASRPQDRQFILSSKKLLLSDSGFYLCAWSVGSEQFFGPGTRLTVL.

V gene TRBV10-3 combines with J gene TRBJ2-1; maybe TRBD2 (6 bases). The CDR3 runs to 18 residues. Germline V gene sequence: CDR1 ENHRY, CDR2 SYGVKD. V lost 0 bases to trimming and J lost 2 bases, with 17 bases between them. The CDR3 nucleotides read TGTGCCATCAGTGAGTCGGGTCGTGCGGGGACGGCCTACAATGAGCAGTTCTTC. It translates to CAISESGRAGTAYNEQFF.

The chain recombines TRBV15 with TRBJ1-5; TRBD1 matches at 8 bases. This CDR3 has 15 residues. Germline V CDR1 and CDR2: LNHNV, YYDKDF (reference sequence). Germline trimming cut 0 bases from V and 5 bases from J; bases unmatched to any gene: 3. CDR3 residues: CATSRDQGAYQPQHF. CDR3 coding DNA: TGTGCCACCAGCAGAGATCAGGGGGCCTATCAGCCCCAGCATTTT.

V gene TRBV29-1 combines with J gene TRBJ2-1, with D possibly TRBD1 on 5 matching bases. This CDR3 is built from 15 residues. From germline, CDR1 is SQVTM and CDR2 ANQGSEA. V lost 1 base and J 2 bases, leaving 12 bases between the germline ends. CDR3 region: CSVEGAGPTYNEQFF. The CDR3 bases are TGCAGCGTTGAAGGGGCAGGGCCCACCTACAATGAGCAGTTCTTC.

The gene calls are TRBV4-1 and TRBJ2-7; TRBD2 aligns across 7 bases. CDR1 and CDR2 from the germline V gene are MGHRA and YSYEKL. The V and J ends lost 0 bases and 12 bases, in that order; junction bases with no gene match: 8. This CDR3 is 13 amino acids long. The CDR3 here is CASSQEVRGWRYF. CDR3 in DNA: TGCGCCAGCAGCCAAGAAGTGCGGGGGTGGCGGTACTTC.

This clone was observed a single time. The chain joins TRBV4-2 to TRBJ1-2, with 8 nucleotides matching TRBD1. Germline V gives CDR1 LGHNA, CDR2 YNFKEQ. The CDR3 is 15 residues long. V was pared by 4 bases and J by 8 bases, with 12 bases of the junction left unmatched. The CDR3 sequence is CASSPRDRGIRGYTF. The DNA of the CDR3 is TGTGCCAGCAGCCCTAGAGACAGGGGTATTAGGGGCTACACCTTC.

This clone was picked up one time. This CDR3 is CASSVGTSGGDEQFF. CDR3 bases: TGTGCCAGCAGTGTGGGGACTAGCGGGGGTGATGAGCAGTTCTTC. This chain joins TRBV6-1 and TRBJ2-1; 14 bases fit TRBD2. The junction had 4 bases not matched to a gene; V was cut back by 4 bases and J by 8 bases. The germline CDR1 and CDR2 sequences are MNHNS and SASEGT. This CDR3 region has 15 residues.

The CDR3 sequence: CASSTTEYQETQYF. The CDR3 nucleotides read TGTGCCAGCAGTACAACAGAGTACCAAGAGACCCAGTACTTC. V usage is TRBV7-9 and J usage is TRBJ2-5; no firm D call. Trimming took off 6 bases at V and 0 bases at J, with 11 bases between the two ends. This CDR3 is built from 14 residues. CDR1 and CDR2 (germline): SEHNR, FQNEAQ (reference sequence).

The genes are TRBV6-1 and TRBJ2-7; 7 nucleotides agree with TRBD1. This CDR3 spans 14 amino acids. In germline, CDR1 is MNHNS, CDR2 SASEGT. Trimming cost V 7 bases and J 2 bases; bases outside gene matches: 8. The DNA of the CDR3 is TGTGCCAGCACCCCTGAAGGGGGCACCTACGAGCAGTACTTC. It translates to CASTPEGGTYEQYF.

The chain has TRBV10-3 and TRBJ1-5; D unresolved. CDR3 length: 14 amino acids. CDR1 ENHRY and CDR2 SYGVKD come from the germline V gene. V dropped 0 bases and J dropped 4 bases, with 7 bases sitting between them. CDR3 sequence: CAISESSLNQPQHF. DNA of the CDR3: TGTGCCATCAGTGAGTCGAGCCTAAATCAGCCCCAGCATTTT.

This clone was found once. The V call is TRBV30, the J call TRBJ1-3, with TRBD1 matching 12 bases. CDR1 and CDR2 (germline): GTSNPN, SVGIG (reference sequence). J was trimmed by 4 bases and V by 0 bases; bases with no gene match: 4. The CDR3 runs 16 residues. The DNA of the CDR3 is TGTGCCTGGAGTGTACCGGGACAGGGGGCGGGAAACACCATATATTTT. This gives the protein CAWSVPGQGAGNTIYF.

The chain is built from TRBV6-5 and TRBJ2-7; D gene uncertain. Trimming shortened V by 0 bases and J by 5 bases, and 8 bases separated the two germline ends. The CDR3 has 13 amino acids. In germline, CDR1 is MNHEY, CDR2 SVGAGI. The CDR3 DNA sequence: TGTGCCAGCAGTTACTCGCGTTTGAACGAGCAGTACTTC. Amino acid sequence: CASSYSRLNEQYF.

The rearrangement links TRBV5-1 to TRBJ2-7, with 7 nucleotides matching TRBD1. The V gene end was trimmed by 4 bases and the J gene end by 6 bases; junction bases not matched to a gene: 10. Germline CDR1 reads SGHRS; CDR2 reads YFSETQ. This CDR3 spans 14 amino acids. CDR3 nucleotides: TGCGCCAGCAGCCCCAAAGGGGACAGAACCGAGCAGTACTTC. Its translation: CASSPKGDRTEQYF.

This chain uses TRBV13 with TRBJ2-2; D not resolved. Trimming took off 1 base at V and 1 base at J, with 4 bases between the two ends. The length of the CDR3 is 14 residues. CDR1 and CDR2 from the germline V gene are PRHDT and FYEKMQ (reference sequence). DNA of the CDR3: TGTGCCAGCAGCTTAGAACAGAACACCGGGGAGCTGTTTTTT. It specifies CASSLEQNTGELFF.

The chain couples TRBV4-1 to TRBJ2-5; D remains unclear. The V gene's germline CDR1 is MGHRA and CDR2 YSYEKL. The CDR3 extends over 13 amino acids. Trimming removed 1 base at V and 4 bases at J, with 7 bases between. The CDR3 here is CASSQAVLETQYF. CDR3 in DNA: TGCGCCAGCAGCCAAGCGGTTTTAGAGACCCAGTACTTC.

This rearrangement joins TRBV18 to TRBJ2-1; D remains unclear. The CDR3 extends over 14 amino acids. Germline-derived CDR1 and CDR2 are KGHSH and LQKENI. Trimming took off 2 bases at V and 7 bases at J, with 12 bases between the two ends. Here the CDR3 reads CASSPIGVRNEQFF. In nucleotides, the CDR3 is TGTGCCAGCTCACCAATAGGCGTGAGGAATGAGCAGTTCTTC.